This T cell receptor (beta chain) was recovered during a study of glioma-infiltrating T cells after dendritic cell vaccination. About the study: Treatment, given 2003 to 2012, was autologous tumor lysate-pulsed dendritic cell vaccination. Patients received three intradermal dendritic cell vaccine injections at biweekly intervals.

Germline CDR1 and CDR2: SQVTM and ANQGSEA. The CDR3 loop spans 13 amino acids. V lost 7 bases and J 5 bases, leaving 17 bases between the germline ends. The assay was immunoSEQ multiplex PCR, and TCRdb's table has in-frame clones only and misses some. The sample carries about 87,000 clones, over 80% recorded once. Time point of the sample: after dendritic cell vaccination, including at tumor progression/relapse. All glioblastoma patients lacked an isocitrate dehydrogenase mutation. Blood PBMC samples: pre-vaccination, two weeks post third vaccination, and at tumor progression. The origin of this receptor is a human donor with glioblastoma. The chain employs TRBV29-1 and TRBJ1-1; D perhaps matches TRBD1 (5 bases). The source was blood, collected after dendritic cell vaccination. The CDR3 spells CSAKGVGSTEAFF. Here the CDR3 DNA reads TGCAGCGCCAAAGGGGTCGGGAGTACTGAAGCTTTCTTT.